Included here is one T cell receptor (beta chain) sequence, with context. What it binds is not known. Libraries of TRB cDNA were made by 5' RACE and carried UMIs. TCRdb reprocessed the 5' RACE reads and reports one entry per CDR3 protein, with no DNA. This listing includes tens of thousands of distinct CDR3 sequences. The V gene's germline CDR1 is WNHNN and CDR2 SYGVQD (reference sequence). The length of the CDR3 is 16 residues. This specimen comes from a study of CXCR3-negative and CXCR3-positive naive CD8 T cells. As for the study in general: Libraries each contributed about 1.5 +/- 0.3 million TRB reads, for about 150 million in total.

Study-level points and caveats: TRB CDR3s of CXCR3-positive naive cells were more hydrophobic than those of CXCR3-negative naive cells. Naive subsets showed comparable surface CD5, and TCR interaction strength was also inferred from TRB CDR3 physicochemistry. Within a donor, both naive subsets shared TRBV-TRBJ usage, unlike memory cells. CXCR3 levels fell partly with cryopreservation; most assays relied on fresh PBMCs.

The gene calls are TRBV10-1 and TRBJ2-5; the D call of TRBD2 rests on TCRdb alone, since no DNA is present to check it. The source is a human donor in good health. Some clones in this sample may be carry-over from other donors' samples. The sample was naive CXCR3+ CD8+ T cells from blood. Described subset: CD45RO-CCR7+CD27+CD95- naive CD8+ T cells expressing CXCR3 (TNR3+). The chain's CDR3 is CASGRLAGSSGETQYF.